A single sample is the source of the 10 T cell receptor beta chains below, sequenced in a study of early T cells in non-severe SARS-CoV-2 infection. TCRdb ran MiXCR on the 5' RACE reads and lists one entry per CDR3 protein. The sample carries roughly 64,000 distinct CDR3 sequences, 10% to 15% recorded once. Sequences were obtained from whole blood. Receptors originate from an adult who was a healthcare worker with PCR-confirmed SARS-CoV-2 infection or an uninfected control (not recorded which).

As DNA, the CDR3 is TGTGCCAGCAGTCTGGCGGTTTTCACTGAAGCTTTCTTT. Translated, it gives CASSLAVFTEAFF. The V call is TRBV27, the J call TRBJ1-1; D uncertain. Germline assignment: CDR1 MNHEY and CDR2 SMNVEV (reference sequence). V lost 5 bases, J lost 4 bases, and 11 bases lay in between. The CDR3 covers 13 residues.

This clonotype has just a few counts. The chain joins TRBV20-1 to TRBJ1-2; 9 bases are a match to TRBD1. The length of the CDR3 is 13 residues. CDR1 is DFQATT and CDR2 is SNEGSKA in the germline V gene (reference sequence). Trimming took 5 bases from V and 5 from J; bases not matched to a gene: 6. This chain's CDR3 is CSASPGTGYGYTF. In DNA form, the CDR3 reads TGCAGTGCTTCACCGGGGACAGGGTATGGCTACACCTTC.

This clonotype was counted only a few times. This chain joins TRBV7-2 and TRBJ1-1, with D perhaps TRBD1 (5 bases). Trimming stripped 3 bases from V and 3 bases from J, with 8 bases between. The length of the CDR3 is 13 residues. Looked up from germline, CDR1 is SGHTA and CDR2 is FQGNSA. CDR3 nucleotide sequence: TGTGCCAGCAGCTTGATCAGGGACACTGAAGCTTTCTTT. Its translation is CASSLIRDTEAFF.

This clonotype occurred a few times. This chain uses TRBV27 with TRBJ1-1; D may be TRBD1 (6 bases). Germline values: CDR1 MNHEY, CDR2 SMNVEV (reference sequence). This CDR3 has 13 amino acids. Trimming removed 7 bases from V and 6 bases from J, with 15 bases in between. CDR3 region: CASTRRGEAEAFF. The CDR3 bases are TGTGCCAGCACCCGGAGGGGGGAGGCTGAAGCTTTCTTT.

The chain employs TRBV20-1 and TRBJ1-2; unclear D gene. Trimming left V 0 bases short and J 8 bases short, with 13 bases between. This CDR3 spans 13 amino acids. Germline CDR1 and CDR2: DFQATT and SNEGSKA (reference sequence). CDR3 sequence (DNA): TGCAGTGCTAGAGAGGCGGCGGAGAGCGGCTACACCTTC. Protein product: CSAREAAESGYTF.

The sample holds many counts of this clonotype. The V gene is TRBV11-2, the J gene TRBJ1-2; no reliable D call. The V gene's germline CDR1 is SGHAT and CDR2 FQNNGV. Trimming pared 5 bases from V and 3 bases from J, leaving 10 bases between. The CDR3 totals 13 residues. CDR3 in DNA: TGTGCCAGCAGCCCCGCCGATTACTATGGCTACACCTTC. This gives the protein CASSPADYYGYTF.

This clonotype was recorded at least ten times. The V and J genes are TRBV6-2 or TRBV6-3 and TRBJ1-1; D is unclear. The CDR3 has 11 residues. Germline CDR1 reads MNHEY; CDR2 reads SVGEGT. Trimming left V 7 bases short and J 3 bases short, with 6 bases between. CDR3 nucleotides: TGTGCCAGCATGAGTTACACTGAAGCTTTCTTT. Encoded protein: CASMSYTEAFF.

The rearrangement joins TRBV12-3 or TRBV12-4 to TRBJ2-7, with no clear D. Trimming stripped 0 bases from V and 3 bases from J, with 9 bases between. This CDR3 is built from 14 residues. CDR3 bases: TGTGCCAGCAGTTTAGCGCAGAAACTCTACGAGCAGTACTTC. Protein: CASSLAQKLYEQYF.

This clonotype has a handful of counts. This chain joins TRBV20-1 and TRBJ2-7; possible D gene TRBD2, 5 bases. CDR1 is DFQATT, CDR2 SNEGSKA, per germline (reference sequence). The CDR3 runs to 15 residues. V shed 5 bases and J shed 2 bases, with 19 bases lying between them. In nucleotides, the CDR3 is TGCAGTGCTCTCTATGTCGGTAGCGCAGCCTACGAGCAGTACTTC. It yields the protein CSALYVGSAAYEQYF.

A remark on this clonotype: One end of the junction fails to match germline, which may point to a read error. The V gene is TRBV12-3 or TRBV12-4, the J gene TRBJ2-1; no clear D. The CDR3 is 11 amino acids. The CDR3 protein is CASGNYNEQLF. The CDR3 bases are TGTGCCAGCGGGAATTACAATGAGCAGCTCTTC.